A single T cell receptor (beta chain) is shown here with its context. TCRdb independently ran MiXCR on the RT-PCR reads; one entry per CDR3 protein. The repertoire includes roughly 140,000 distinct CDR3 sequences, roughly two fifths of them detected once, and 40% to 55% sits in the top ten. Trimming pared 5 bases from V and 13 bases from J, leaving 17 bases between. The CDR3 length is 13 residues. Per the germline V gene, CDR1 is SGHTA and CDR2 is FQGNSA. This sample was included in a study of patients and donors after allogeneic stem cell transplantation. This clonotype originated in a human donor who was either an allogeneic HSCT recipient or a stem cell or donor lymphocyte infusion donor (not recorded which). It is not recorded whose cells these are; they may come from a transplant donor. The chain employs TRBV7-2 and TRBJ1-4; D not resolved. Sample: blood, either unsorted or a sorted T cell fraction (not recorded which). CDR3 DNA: TGTGCCAGCAGCCCGACAAGGATGATAGGACTGTTTTTT. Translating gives CASSPTRMIGLFF. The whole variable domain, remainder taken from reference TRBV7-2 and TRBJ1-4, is GAGVSQSPSNKVTEKGKDVELRCDPISGHTALYWYRQSLGQGLEFLIYFQGNSAPDKSGLPSDRFSAERTGGSVSTLTIQRTQQEDSAVYLCASSPTRMIGLFFGSGTQLSVL.